A selection of T cell receptor beta chains follows, all from one sample in a study of T cell responses to AZD1222 COVID-19 vaccine. Only in-frame clones appear in the TCRdb table, and some are missing; sequencing was by immunoSEQ multiplex PCR. The repertoire includes more than 80,000 clones, 85% to 90% of them detected once, and 5% to 5.5% sits in the top ten. The sample was peripheral blood, taken on day 0 of AZD1222 vaccination. The receptors come from an adult in good health. The CDR3 runs from the conserved cysteine through the conserved F or W. A D gene is named only where the DNA matches it firmly. Clone size is shown for a subset of rows, as once, few, many or a class of expanded clone.

>.|TRBJ1-2|TRBV28|TRBD1
TGTGCCAGCAGCCCAGGGGGCGGCTATGGCTACACCTTC
CASSPGGGYGYTF
>.|TRBJ1-1|TRBV6-2/TRBV6-3|.
TGTGCCAGCAGTCACCCGGACAGTTTTAATGAAGCTTTCTTT
CASSHPDSFNEAFF
>.|TRBJ1-2|TRBV5-4|.
TGTGCCAGCAGCTTGTCGACTCCGGTGGGCTACACCTTC
CASSLSTPVGYTF
>.|TRBJ1-4|TRBV5-1|.
TGCGCCAGCAGCTTAGGAGGGAGTGCAACTAATGAAAAACTGTTTTTT
CASSLGGSATNEKLFF
>.|TRBJ1-2|TRBV2|.
TGTGCCAGCAGGGAACAGGACATTGCCACAGGCTACACCTTC
CASREQDIATGYTF
>.|TRBJ1-1|TRBV12-5|TRBD1
TGTGCTAGTGGTCCACAGGGGGCGCGTGAAGCTTTCTTT
CASGPQGAREAFF
>.|TRBJ2-5|TRBV9|.
TGTGCCAGCAGCGGACGGACAGGAGGGGAGACCCAGTACTTC
CASSGRTGGETQYF
>.|TRBJ1-6|TRBV10-3|.
TGTGCCATCAGTGAGAGACAACCCGAAGGGATTGGATCACCCCTCCACTTT
CAISERQPEGIGSPLHF
>.|TRBJ1-6|TRBV27|.
TGTGCCAGCAGTTTGGTGGCCCACGAGAATTCACCCCTCCACTTT
CASSLVAHENSPLHF
>once|TRBJ2-7|TRBV11-1|.
TGTGCCAGCAGCAGGCGCGGGAACTCTGACGAGCAGTACTTC
CASSRRGNSDEQYF
>.|TRBJ2-4|TRBV30|.
TGTGCCTGGATCGGGGCAGTGGGAAACATTCAGTACTTC
CAWIGAVGNIQYF